This TCR beta chain stems from a study of CD8 T cells in Susac syndrome (dated by TCRdb to between 2018 and 2020). Describing the broader study: Repertoire sequencing was used to test whether CD8+ T cell activation and differentiation in Susac syndrome was antigen driven.

Results the study describes overall, beyond this receptor: The number of individuals in the TCR sequencing and HLA analysis was recognized as being relatively small.

The germline V gene sets CDR1 to MNHEY and CDR2 to SVGEGT. For this chain, trimming is 6 bases at the V end and 10 bases at the J end, and the number of junction bases without a gene match is 6. Measured from the cysteine to the phenylalanine, the CDR3 is 14 residues long. Just the 42-base CDR3 DNA is kept, in frame starting at base 1. Peripheral blood CD8+ and CD4+ T cells from healthy donors, Susac syndrome patients and multiple sclerosis patients were profiled by high-throughput TCR beta sequencing. Treatment-naive patients with stable or active relapsing-remitting disease fulfilling revised McDonald criteria were used as multiple sclerosis controls. Bulk CD8+ and CD4+ T cells were purified by magnetic negative isolation, whereas CD8+ TEMRA cells were enriched by FACS. Blood was collected in EDTA tubes and processed within 24 hours, with PBMCs isolated through density gradient centrifugation. PBMCs destined for TCR sequencing were cryopreserved in liquid nitrogen and later thawed in a 37 °C water bath. The sorted or isolated CD4+, CD8+ and CD8+ TEMRA cells reached a purity of at least 90%.

RNA was extracted with the RNeasy kit and roughly 0.45 to 1 ug was reverse transcribed using random hexamers. The immunoSEQ multiplex PCR assay, covering 54 Vbeta and 13 Jbeta segments, was used to amplify TCR beta CDR3 regions. Bias from PCR amplification was corrected by using a synthetic template baseline for primer optimization and for computational correction. The source study handled its data this way. Reads were annotated to V, D and J genes per IMGT and analyzed with immunoSEQ Analyzer, keeping only productive sequences. Clonality was computed as one minus Shannon entropy normalized by log2 of the number of productive unique sequences. Public and private clones were assessed among the 100 most prevalent clones of each patient and control. Clones were defined as Susac-specific if absent from the healthy and MS cohorts, from 1052 published viral clones and from other ImmuneACCESS disease sequences. TCRdb reprocessing: public reads trimmed at Q25 with fastp, clones called with MiXCR, in-frame beta chains kept. All rows with the same CDR3 protein become a single entry with the most common DNA and genes. TCRdb's processing, not the study's, gives the V and J calls here. This sample is represented by more than 55,000 distinct CDR3 sequences; roughly 95% of them were singletons. The top ten clonotypes cover around 0.11% of the sample.

Concerning this clonotype itself: Its antigen remains unidentified. No much larger clonotype is one base removed from it; base qualities were not supplied.

This TCR came from a human donor with multiple sclerosis. In this chain, TRBV6-2 or TRBV6-3 is recombined with TRBJ1-6; 10 bases in the middle match TRBD1. Material: CD4+ T cells from PBMCs. The sequence in DNA is TGTGCCAGCAGAAACGACAGGGGGCGATCACCCCTCCACTTT. Translated, this is CASRNDRGRSPLHF.